These 30 T cell receptor beta chains came from one sample sequenced in a study of shared clonotypes between healthy human individuals. This table comes from immunoSEQ multiplex PCR, and its TCRdb copy is limited to in-frame clones, with some not included. The sample has 400,000 to 600,000 clones; nearly 80% are singletons. The source material was PBMCs. The receptors here all came from a woman aged 40 to 50 in good health. Some clones in this sample may be carry-over from other donors' samples.

The table lists this clone with a few counts. The chain couples TRBV6-5 to TRBJ1-1; the D is unclear. V lost 0 bases, J lost 0 bases, and 5 bases lay in between. Germline assignment: CDR1 MNHEY and CDR2 SVGAGI. This CDR3 has 14 amino acids. The chain's CDR3 is CASSYSTLNTEAFF. CDR3 sequence (DNA): TGTGCCAGCAGTTACTCGACTCTGAACACTGAAGCTTTCTTT.

The V call is TRBV2, the J call TRBJ2-7, with 9 bases identical to TRBD2. Germline trimming cut 6 bases from V and 3 bases from J; bases unmatched to any gene: 15. Per germline, CDR1 SNHLY and CDR2 FYNNEI. The CDR3 consists of 17 residues. CDR3 sequence: CASSRRPTSGEVYEQYF. In DNA form, the CDR3 reads TGTGCCAGCAGCAGAAGGCCGACTAGCGGAGAGGTCTACGAGCAGTACTTC. Drawing the rest from reference TRBV2 and TRBJ2-7, the complete variable domain is EPEVTQTPSHQVTQMGQEVILRCVPISNHLYFYWYRQILGQKVEFLVSFYNNEISEKSEIFDDQFSVERPDGSNFTLKIRSTKLEDSAMYFCASSRRPTSGEVYEQYFGPGTRLTVT.

V is TRBV7-9 and J is TRBJ1-2; tentatively, D is TRBD1 (6 bases). The germline V gene has CDR1 SEHNR and CDR2 FQNEAQ (reference sequence). The CDR3 covers 15 residues. Trimming left V 2 bases short and J 4 bases short, with 14 bases between. The CDR3 spells CASSLSGGQSYGYTF. CDR3 in DNA: TGTGCCAGCAGCTTAAGTGGCGGACAGTCCTATGGCTACACCTTC.

V usage is TRBV28 and J usage is TRBJ2-7; 10 bases align to TRBD2. The CDR3 has 16 amino acids. Germline loops: CDR1 MDHEN, CDR2 SYDVKM. Trimming took 1 base from V and 3 from J; bases not matched to a gene: 6. The CDR3 loop reads CASSLSSGSKSYEQYF. Written as DNA, the CDR3 is TGTGCCAGCAGTTTATCTAGCGGGAGTAAGAGCTACGAGCAGTACTTC.

Only one count was recorded for this clone. The chain couples TRBV9 to TRBJ2-1, with D possibly TRBD1 on 6 matching bases. Germline V gene data show CDR1 as SGDLS and CDR2 as YYNGEE. CDR3 length: 15 residues. Trimming took 3 bases from V and 0 from J, leaving 10 bases between them. In DNA, the CDR3 is TGTGCCAGCAGCGAAACAGGGTTCTCCTACAATGAGCAGTTCTTC. This gives the protein CASSETGFSYNEQFF.

This sequence joins TRBV7-8 and TRBJ1-2; TRBD1 agrees at 12 bases. The CDR3 has 14 residues. After removal of 5 bases from V and 7 bases from J, the junction contained 5 bases not matched to a gene. CDR1 is SGHVS, CDR2 FQNEAQ, per germline. Here the CDR3 reads CASSPGTGGVGYTF. The DNA for the CDR3 is TGTGCCAGCAGCCCAGGGACAGGGGGCGTTGGCTACACCTTC.

V is TRBV27 and J is TRBJ2-7, with 8 bases that match TRBD2. This CDR3 has 17 amino acids. Germline V lookup: CDR1 MNHEY, CDR2 SMNVEV (reference sequence). J lost 0 bases, V lost 5 bases, and 12 bases had no gene match. The CDR3 DNA reads TGTGCCAGCAGTAGTGGAGCGGGAGCGAGCCTCTCCTACGAGCAGTACTTC. This sequence encodes CASSSGAGASLSYEQYF.

The rearrangement links TRBV7-8 to TRBJ2-1; 10 nucleotides match TRBD2. V lost 4 bases, J lost 1 base, and 4 bases stayed unmatched. This CDR3 spans 16 amino acids. Germline CDR1 SGHVS, CDR2 FQNEAQ. This CDR3 reads CASSSQGLASYNEQFF. CDR3 bases: TGTGCCAGCAGCTCCCAGGGACTAGCGTCCTACAATGAGCAGTTCTTC.

This chain uses TRBV10-3 with TRBJ1-3, with 8 bases matching TRBD1. The length of the CDR3 is 15 residues. Germline CDR1 reads ENHRY; CDR2 reads SYGVKD. After removal of 5 bases from V and 3 bases from J, the junction contained 6 bases not matched to a gene. The CDR3 reads CAISRGQGIGNTIYF. As DNA, the CDR3 is TGTGCCATCAGTCGCGGACAGGGAATTGGAAACACCATATATTTT.

This CDR3 reads CASTWPETIYGYTF. CDR3 nucleotides: TGTGCCAGCACCTGGCCTGAGACAATCTATGGCTACACCTTC. This rearrangement joins TRBV27 to TRBJ1-2; D uncertain. The length of the CDR3 is 14 residues. The germline V gene has CDR1 MNHEY and CDR2 SMNVEV (reference sequence). V was clipped by 7 bases and J by 4 bases, with 16 bases between them.

The chain couples TRBV7-9 to TRBJ1-5, with D unresolved. Trimming removed 2 bases from V and 2 bases from J, with 4 bases in between. This CDR3 region has 13 residues. CDR1 is SEHNR, CDR2 FQNEAQ, per germline (reference sequence). CDR3 sequence (DNA): TGTGCCAGCAGCTTATCTGGCAATCAGCCCCAGCATTTT. It translates to CASSLSGNQPQHF.

The genes are TRBV30 and TRBJ1-4; TRBD1 matches at 9 bases. CDR3 length equals 14 residues. Per the germline V gene, CDR1 is GTSNPN and CDR2 is SVGIG (reference sequence). Trimming at V came to 2 bases and at J to 7 bases, leaving 5 bases not matched to a gene. CDR3: CAWSRGTGSEKLFF. Here the CDR3 DNA reads TGTGCCTGGAGTCGGGGGACAGGGAGTGAAAAACTGTTTTTT.

The chain is built from TRBV7-2 and TRBJ2-3; 8 nucleotides line up with TRBD2. V lost 7 bases and J lost 4; bases outside the gene matches: 4. CDR1 is SGHTA, CDR2 FQGNSA, per germline. This CDR3 comprises 13 residues. The CDR3 reads CASTGLGPDTQYF. For the CDR3, the DNA is TGTGCCAGCACGGGACTAGGCCCAGATACGCAGTATTTT. The complete variable domain, with remaining parts taken from reference TRBV7-2 and TRBJ2-3, reads GAGVSQSPSNKVTEKGKDVELRCDPISGHTALYWYRQSLGQGLEFLIYFQGNSAPDKSGLPSDRFSAERTGGSVSTLTIQRTQQEDSAVYLCASTGLGPDTQYFGPGTRLTVL.

The chain carries TRBV28 and TRBJ2-7; D is tentatively TRBD1 or TRBD2 (5 bases each). The CDR3 has 18 amino acids. Germline V gives CDR1 MDHEN, CDR2 SYDVKM. With 7 bases removed from V and 0 bases from J, the gap between germline ends came to 25 bases. The CDR3 DNA is TGTGCCAGCACCCAAGTGGGGGTGAGAACGGAAAGCTCCTACGAGCAGTACTTC. Translating it yields CASTQVGVRTESSYEQYF.

The chain combines TRBV5-4 with TRBJ2-1; D could derive from TRBD1 or TRBD2 (6 bases each). The germline gives CDR1 SGHNT, CDR2 YYREEE (reference sequence). V gave up 2 bases and J gave up 8 bases, with 11 bases separating them. CDR3 size: 13 residues. In DNA, the CDR3 is TGTGCCAGCAGCTTCCCAGGGGAGGATGAGCAGTTCTTC. As protein: CASSFPGEDEQFF.

The chain links TRBV7-2 to TRBJ2-5, with D tentatively TRBD2 (6 bases). Germline CDR1 and CDR2: SGHTA and FQGNSA. The V end lost 7 bases, the J end lost 1 base, and 10 bases lay between the germline ends. The CDR3 consists of 13 residues. CDR3 sequence: CASTRGTQETQYF. As DNA, the CDR3 is TGTGCCAGCACCCGCGGGACCCAAGAGACCCAGTACTTC.

This chain joins TRBV28 and TRBJ2-7; D is uncertain. CDR3 length: 14 amino acids. V was trimmed by 7 bases and J by 0 bases, leaving 13 bases between them. CDR1 MDHEN and CDR2 SYDVKM come from the germline V gene. The CDR3 coding sequence is TGTGCCAGCACCAGGACGCCGAGCTCCTACGAGCAGTACTTC. This translates into CASTRTPSSYEQYF.

This clone was picked up many times. The V call is TRBV7-8, the J call TRBJ1-1, with D maybe TRBD1 (6 bases). Looked up from germline, CDR1 is SGHVS and CDR2 is FQNEAQ. This CDR3 comprises 14 residues. V dropped 3 bases and J dropped 7 bases, with 15 bases sitting between them. CDR3 region: CASSFTGRMGEAFF. The CDR3 DNA follows: TGTGCCAGCAGCTTCACAGGGAGGATGGGTGAAGCTTTCTTT.

The chain couples TRBV7-9 to TRBJ2-3; TRBD1 agrees at 7 bases. Germline CDR1 is SEHNR and CDR2 is FQNEAQ (reference sequence). The CDR3 is made up of 16 amino acids. Trimming took 4 bases from V and 6 from J; bases not matched to a gene: 13. CDR3: CASSYTWDSGLDTQYF. The CDR3 DNA sequence: TGTGCCAGCAGCTATACCTGGGACAGCGGCTTGGATACGCAGTATTTT.

The chain has TRBV6-5 and TRBJ1-2; the match to TRBD1 covers 7 bases. This CDR3 contains 14 residues. CDR1 MNHEY and CDR2 SVGAGI come from the germline V gene. With V trimmed by 6 bases and J by 5 bases, 9 bases remained unmatched. CDR3 sequence reads: CASRRGQRLYGYTF. For the CDR3, the DNA is TGTGCCAGCAGGCGGGGACAGAGGCTTTATGGCTACACCTTC.

The rearrangement uses TRBV5-4 and TRBJ2-7, with 8 bases lining up with TRBD1. There are 16 residues in the CDR3. The V gene's germline CDR1 is SGHNT and CDR2 YYREEE (reference sequence). The V segment lost 1 base and the J segment 4 bases; nucleotides outside the gene matches: 10. The CDR3 DNA is TGTGCCAGCAGCTTGTCCCAAGGGACAGGTTCTTACGAGCAGTACTTC. This codes for CASSLSQGTGSYEQYF. The whole variable domain, filled in from reference TRBV5-4 and TRBJ2-7, reads ETGVTQSPTHLIKTRGQQVTLRCSSQSGHNTVSWYQQALGQGPQFIFQYYREEENGRGNFPPRFSGLQFPNYSSELNVNALELDDSALYLCASSLSQGTGSYEQYFGPGTRLTVT.

V and J are TRBV5-1 and TRBJ1-1, with D uncertain. V lost 4 bases to trimming and J lost 0 bases, with 7 bases between them. The CDR3 runs 13 residues. Germline V gene data show CDR1 as SGHRS and CDR2 as YFSETQ. The CDR3 nucleotides are TGCGCCAGCAGCATAGACATGAACACTGAAGCTTTCTTT. Its protein product is CASSIDMNTEAFF.

A word on this clone: Other DNA sequences in the sample encode the same CDR3. The chain uses TRBV28 and TRBJ2-7; D remains ambiguous. Trimming took off 3 bases at V and 2 bases at J, with 8 bases between the two ends. The CDR3 totals 13 residues. CDR1 MDHEN and CDR2 SYDVKM come from the germline V gene. The CDR3 here is CASSLGSPYEQYF. For the CDR3, the DNA is TGTGCCAGCAGTTTGGGCAGCCCCTACGAGCAGTACTTC. Variable domain in full (rest from reference TRBV28 and TRBJ2-7): DVKVTQSSRYLVKRTGEKVFLECVQDMDHENMFWYRQDPGLGLRLIYFSYDVKMKEKGDIPEGYSVSREKKERFSLILESASTNQTSMYLCASSLGSPYEQYFGPGTRLTVT.

V gene TRBV7-2 combines with J gene TRBJ2-1, with D perhaps matching TRBD2 (6 bases). CDR1 and CDR2 from the germline V gene are SGHTA and FQGNSA. CDR3 length: 16 amino acids. Trimming removed 1 base from V and 2 bases from J, with 12 bases in between. The CDR3 loop is CASSLDYSGTYNEQFF. The CDR3 nucleotides are TGTGCCAGCAGCTTAGATTATAGCGGCACCTACAATGAGCAGTTCTTC.

The chain links TRBV7-9 to TRBJ1-1, with TRBD1 identical over 7 bases. The germline V gene has CDR1 SEHNR and CDR2 FQNEAQ (reference sequence). The ends lost 3 bases at V and 0 bases at J; junction bases unmatched: 1. This CDR3 region has 14 residues. CDR3 bases: TGTGCCAGCAGCTTCACAGGGGTGAACACTGAAGCTTTCTTT. Its protein product is CASSFTGVNTEAFF. Using reference TRBV7-9 and TRBJ1-1 for the parts outside the CDR3, the full variable domain is DTGVSQNPRHKITKRGQNVTFRCDPISEHNRLYWYRQTLGQGPEFLTYFQNEAQLEKSRLLSDRFSAERPKGSFSTLEIQRTEQGDSAMYLCASSFTGVNTEAFFGQGTRLTVV.

This chain connects TRBV7-3 to TRBJ1-1, with a tentative D call TRBD1 (6 bases). Germline V gene data show CDR1 as SGHTA and CDR2 as FQGTGA. The CDR3 spans 15 residues. Trimming shortened V by 6 bases and J by 1 base, and 15 bases separated the two germline ends. The CDR3 reads CASSPGHGRNTEAFF. The CDR3 coding sequence is TGTGCCAGCAGTCCGGGACATGGCAGGAACACTGAAGCTTTCTTT. The full variable domain, completed using reference TRBV7-3 and TRBJ1-1, is GAGVSQTPSNKVTEKGKYVELRCDPISGHTALYWYRQSLGQGPEFLIYFQGTGAADDSGLPNDRFFAVRPEGSVSTLKIQRTERGDSAVYLCASSPGHGRNTEAFFGQGTRLTVV.

J is TRBJ2-2 and V is TRBV10-1, with 10 bases matching TRBD1. Germline V lookup: CDR1 WNHNN, CDR2 SYGVQD (reference sequence). The CDR3 runs 17 residues. The trim removed 6 bases at V and 0 bases at J, leaving 7 bases unmatched. CDR3 sequence reads: CASSGGQGVPNTGELFF. CDR3 coding DNA: TGCGCCAGCAGCGGAGGACAGGGGGTACCGAACACCGGGGAGCTGTTTTTT.

The gene calls are TRBV19 and TRBJ1-5; 7 bases map to TRBD1. Trimming removed 7 bases from V and 1 base from J; junction bases left unmatched: 4. CDR1 is LNHDA, CDR2 SQIVND, per germline (reference sequence). The CDR3 is 14 amino acids. The CDR3 protein is CASTQGDSNQPQHF. CDR3 DNA: TGTGCCAGTACCCAGGGGGACAGCAATCAGCCCCAGCATTTT.

V gene TRBV13 combines with J gene TRBJ2-7; D possibly corresponds to TRBD2 (6 bases). The CDR3 covers 14 residues. The V end lost 6 bases, the J end lost 2 bases, and 14 bases lay between the germline ends. CDR1 PRHDT and CDR2 FYEKMQ come from the germline V gene (reference sequence). DNA for the CDR3: TGTGCCAGCAGGGGAGCGGGCCGGACCTACGAGCAGTACTTC. Its protein is CASRGAGRTYEQYF.

V and J are TRBV7-9 and TRBJ1-6; D gene unclear. V shed 0 bases and J shed 2 bases, with 2 bases lying between them. This CDR3 comprises 14 residues. The germline CDR1 and CDR2 sequences are SEHNR and FQNEAQ (reference sequence). CDR3 amino acids: CASSLAPYNSPLHF. The CDR3 DNA follows: TGTGCCAGCAGCTTAGCCCCCTATAATTCACCCCTCCACTTT.